The clone carrying this T cell receptor (beta chain) was seen a single time. Its cognate antigen is unknown. Participants comprised healthy donors of bone marrow. Amplification used 60 Vbeta primers and 13 Jbeta primers. Original methodology: As a later analysis found, there were 80 million or so unique TCR beta chains, of which roughly 11 million were shared. Only in-frame clones appear in the TCRdb table, and some are missing; sequencing was by immunoSEQ multiplex PCR. The V and J calls and clone size come from that table; D and trimming were worked out from the DNA. Of some 200,000 clones in the sample, more than 80% were seen once. CDR1 SEHNR and CDR2 FQNEAQ come from the germline V gene (reference sequence). The CDR3 runs 14 residues. The V and J ends lost 5 bases and 4 bases respectively, with 13 bases between them. This sample is part of a study of cytomegalovirus exposure and HLA in healthy donors. Overall study context: Of over 350 genotyped donors, around 80% grouped in the Caucasian-associated ancestry cluster. Study-wide points: Being productive about 90% or about 30% of the time was typical of most TCR beta V segments in an earlier analysis.

The clonotype was recovered from a woman between 45 and 60 years old in good health and CMV-seropositive. The chain joins TRBV7-9 to TRBJ2-3; a weak D match, TRBD2 (5 bases). The sequenced material came from PBMCs. CDR3 protein: CASSPWERSDTQYF. The CDR3 region has the DNA TGTGCCAGCAGCCCCTGGGAGCGATCAGATACGCAGTATTTT.